This record looks at one T cell receptor beta chain sequence and its context. The data were taken from a study of blood T cell repertoires in COVID-19. CDR3 size: 15 residues. The germline V gene has CDR1 LGHNA and CDR2 YNFKEQ. V gave up 4 bases and J gave up 6 bases; unmatched junction bases: 10. Using immunoSEQ multiplex PCR, the repertoire was profiled, and TCRdb retains in-frame clones only, with some absent. The sample yields about 180,000 clones, approximately 77% seen once. This TCR was recovered from an elderly woman with active or convalescent COVID-19. This rearrangement joins TRBV4-2 to TRBJ2-7; 9 positions match TRBD2. Sequences were obtained from peripheral blood. The CDR3 nucleotides read TGTGCCAGCAGCCTCGGGAGTAGCGGGAGAGGCGAGCAGTACTTC. Protein sequence: CASSLGSSGRGEQYF.